Detailed here is one T cell receptor (beta chain). Its specificity is not known. These patients had recovered from COVID-19 ranging mild to severe. CDR1 is LGHNT and CDR2 is FRNRAP in the germline V gene. This CDR3 has 15 residues. Trimming removed 1 base from V and 5 bases from J; junction bases left unmatched: 3. This entry comes from a study of CD4 T cell repertoires in COVID-19. TCRdb keeps only in-frame clones here, not all; method: immunoSEQ multiplex PCR. The sample includes 65,000 to 95,000 clones, 83% seen only once; the top ten take about 0.5%. General study points: In SARS-CoV and/or HKU1 spike cultures, between about 6.5 and 28% of SARS-CoV-2 clonotypes reappeared. Sharing of several most expanded SARS-CoV-2-reactive clonotypes across memory subsets suggested intraclonal diversification.

The sample consisted of CD4+ T cells from peripheral blood, taken after recovery from COVID-19. The V gene is TRBV12-5, the J gene TRBJ2-1, with 9 bases lining up with TRBD2. The clonotype comes from a human donor who had COVID-19. The CDR3 region has the DNA TGTGCTAGTGGTTTGGGACTAGCGGTTAACAATGAGCAGTTCTTC. Protein: CASGLGLAVNNEQFF.